Below, 21 T cell receptor beta chains from the same sample are listed, as sequenced in a study of fetal regulatory T cell absence and autoimmunity. The data were produced by immunoSEQ multiplex PCR, yet TCRdb's version contains in-frame clones alone and is incomplete. The sample contains about 46,000 clones, roughly four fifths of which appear only once. Sequenced input: cord blood. Receptor source: a newborn boy with IPEX syndrome.

The chain combines TRBV23-1 with TRBJ2-1; TRBD2 matches at 10 bases. TRBV23-1 is flagged as an ORF with uncertain function. The CDR3 contains 15 residues. With 7 bases clipped from V and 0 bases from J, the junction kept 3 bases outside the gene matches. The CDR3, as DNA: TGCGCCAGCAATCCTAGCGGGAGCTCCTACAATGAGCAGTTCTTC. Its translation is CASNPSGSSYNEQFF.

The chain recombines TRBV27 with TRBJ1-5, with D possibly being TRBD1 (6 bases). This CDR3 region has 15 residues. Trimming removed 6 bases at V and 2 bases at J, with 14 bases between. Germline V gives CDR1 MNHEY, CDR2 SMNVEV (reference sequence). The CDR3 loop is CASSRGGPGNQPQHF. DNA for the CDR3: TGTGCCAGCAGCCGAGGGGGGCCTGGCAATCAGCCCCAGCATTTT.

The V and J genes are TRBV2 and TRBJ2-1; D might be TRBD1 or TRBD2, each matching 5 bases. The CDR3 contains 14 residues. The germline V gene encodes CDR1 SNHLY and CDR2 FYNNEI. Trimming took off 7 bases at V and 0 bases at J, with 10 bases between the two ends. CDR3 loop: CASKDGASYNEQFF. CDR3 nucleotide sequence: TGTGCCAGCAAAGACGGGGCCTCCTACAATGAGCAGTTCTTC.

The CDR3 loop reads CASSQDAQTNYGYTF. In nucleotides, the CDR3 is TGCGCCAGCAGCCAAGATGCACAGACTAACTATGGCTACACCTTC. The gene calls are TRBV4-1 and TRBJ1-2; D gene ambiguous. V was trimmed by 0 bases and J by 0 bases, leaving 8 bases between them. CDR1 and CDR2 from the germline V gene are MGHRA and YSYEKL. The CDR3 is made up of 15 amino acids.

V usage is TRBV9 and J usage is TRBJ2-3; possibly TRBD2 for D (5 bases). V dropped 2 bases and J dropped 1 base, with 11 bases sitting between them. Looked up from germline, CDR1 is SGDLS and CDR2 is YYNGEE. The CDR3 sequence is 15 residues long. The CDR3 DNA follows: TGTGCCAGCAGCGTGGGAGCTCACGGCACAGATACGCAGTATTTT. Protein sequence: CASSVGAHGTDTQYF.

The chain is built from TRBV6-6 and TRBJ2-3; 13 bases agree with TRBD2. The CDR3 covers 16 residues. With 0 bases clipped from V and 4 bases from J, the junction kept 1 base outside the gene matches. Germline assignment: CDR1 MNHNY and CDR2 SVGAGI (reference sequence). CDR3 in amino acids: CASSYSTSGRSDTQYF. CDR3 bases: TGTGCCAGCAGTTACTCGACTAGCGGGAGGTCAGATACGCAGTATTTT.

The rearrangement joins TRBV30 to TRBJ1-4; 8 bases map to TRBD1. CDR1 is GTSNPN and CDR2 is SVGIG in the germline V gene (reference sequence). J lost 7 bases, V lost 0 bases, and 13 bases had no gene match. This CDR3 is built from 17 residues. The CDR3 coding sequence is TGTGCCTGGAGTGTACACCCGGACAGGGTAGGAAGTGAAAAACTGTTTTTT. It yields the protein CAWSVHPDRVGSEKLFF.

The chain joins TRBV6-1 to TRBJ2-7; TRBD1 aligns across 7 bases. V trimming: 1 base; J trimming: 4 bases; junction bases outside the gene matches: 4. The CDR3 extends over 14 amino acids. Germline CDR1 reads MNHNS; CDR2 reads SASEGT. Here the CDR3 reads CASSEGQGFYEQYF. The CDR3 DNA follows: TGTGCCAGCAGTGAAGGACAGGGTTTTTACGAGCAGTACTTC.

The rearrangement links TRBV5-1 to TRBJ1-4; perhaps TRBD1 as D (6 bases). Germline V lookup: CDR1 SGHRS, CDR2 YFSETQ. This CDR3 contains 14 residues. V dropped 7 bases and J dropped 4 bases, with 14 bases sitting between them. In nucleotides, the CDR3 is TGCGCCAGCTCTTTGGCAGGGGTTAATGAAAAACTGTTTTTT. It yields the protein CASSLAGVNEKLFF.

This chain links TRBV10-3 with TRBJ2-1, with 8 bases matching TRBD2. Germline-derived CDR1 and CDR2 are ENHRY and SYGVKD. Trimming cost V 9 bases and J 0 bases; bases outside gene matches: 1. This CDR3 is 13 amino acids long. The CDR3 DNA follows: TGTGCCATTAGCGGGATCTCCTACAATGAGCAGTTCTTC. It yields the protein CAISGISYNEQFF.

J is TRBJ2-3 and V is TRBV5-4, with a weak D call TRBD1 (6 bases). V was pared by 0 bases and J by 4 bases, with 6 bases between. Germline CDR1 is SGHNT and CDR2 is YYREEE (reference sequence). The CDR3 consists of 13 residues. The CDR3 spells CASSLEGADTQYF. The CDR3 nucleotides are TGTGCCAGCAGCTTGGAGGGGGCAGATACGCAGTATTTT.

J is TRBJ2-3 and V is TRBV7-8; a possible D gene is TRBD2 (7 bases). V shed 6 bases and J shed 0 bases, with 16 bases lying between them. Germline CDR1 and CDR2: SGHVS and FQNEAQ. This CDR3 comprises 16 residues. The CDR3, as DNA: TGTGCCAGCAGAATAGGTGCGGGGGCTAGCACAGATACGCAGTATTTT. Translated, it gives CASRIGAGASTDTQYF.

The V and J genes are TRBV7-2 and TRBJ1-2; the D gene is possibly TRBD1 (6 bases). From germline, CDR1 is SGHTA and CDR2 FQGNSA. This CDR3 is built from 17 residues. V dropped 3 bases and J dropped 6 bases, with 23 bases sitting between them. As DNA, the CDR3 is TGTGCCAGCAGCTTTACAGGGTGGTTAGATCGACGGAATGGCTACACCTTC. It encodes CASSFTGWLDRRNGYTF.

J is TRBJ1-3 and V is TRBV4-1; D gene ambiguous. This CDR3 is built from 18 residues. V lost 3 bases, J lost 0 bases, and 18 bases lay in between. Germline V gene data show CDR1 as MGHRA and CDR2 as YSYEKL. The CDR3 protein is CASSQTPLAALSGNTIYF. The CDR3 nucleotides are TGCGCCAGCAGCCAGACCCCCCTTGCCGCACTCTCTGGAAACACCATATATTTT.

The chain employs TRBV5-6 and TRBJ2-5; TRBD2 agrees at 7 bases. The CDR3 is 14 amino acids. Germline V gene sequence: CDR1 SGHDT, CDR2 YYEEEE. J gave up 4 bases and V 0 bases, and 3 bases lay outside the gene matches. CDR3 in DNA: TGTGCCAGCAGCTTGGCCGGCGGGAGAGAGACCCAGTACTTC. Amino acids: CASSLAGGRETQYF.

The genes are TRBV19 and TRBJ2-1; D uncertain. The CDR3 is 14 residues long. In germline, CDR1 is LNHDA, CDR2 SQIVND (reference sequence). Deletions cut 3 bases from V and 2 bases from J, with 8 bases between. The CDR3: CASSILGPYNEQFF. The CDR3 DNA reads as TGTGCCAGTAGTATCCTTGGCCCCTACAATGAGCAGTTCTTC.

V usage is TRBV7-9 and J usage is TRBJ1-2; unclear D gene. From germline, CDR1 is SEHNR and CDR2 FQNEAQ (reference sequence). The V end lost 2 bases, the J end lost 6 bases, and 4 bases lay between the germline ends. This CDR3 is 11 amino acids long. CDR3 DNA: TGTGCCAGCAGCTTAACGGATGGCTACACCTTC. Residues: CASSLTDGYTF.

The chain links TRBV19 to TRBJ2-1; a weak D match, TRBD2 (5 bases). Germline lookup yields CDR1 LNHDA and CDR2 SQIVND (reference sequence). CDR3 size: 15 residues. Trimming stripped 0 bases from V and 4 bases from J, with 10 bases between. The DNA of the CDR3 is TGTGCCAGTAGTATAGACCGGACTCCATACAATGAGCAGTTCTTC. Amino acid sequence: CASSIDRTPYNEQFF.

Notes on this clone: Its ends do not fully match the called genes, so a read error is possible. Additional DNA sequences in this sample encode the identical CDR3. The CDR3: CSVEATAYGYTF. In nucleotides, the CDR3 is TGCAGCGTCGAAGCGACAGCCTATGGCTACACCTTC. V and J are TRBV29-1 and TRBJ1-2, with D possibly TRBD1 on 5 matching bases. There are 12 residues in the CDR3. The germline CDR1 and CDR2 sequences are SQVTM and ANQGSEA.

The rearrangement links TRBV4-1 to TRBJ2-7, with D maybe TRBD2 (7 bases). V was pared by 0 bases and J by 7 bases, with 13 bases between. This CDR3 comprises 14 residues. CDR1 is MGHRA and CDR2 is YSYEKL in the germline V gene. CDR3 sequence (DNA): TGCGCCAGCAGCCAAGAGGTGGGGGGGCGAGAGCAGTACTTC. Its translation: CASSQEVGGREQYF.

The chain couples TRBV6-1 to TRBJ1-2; a weak D match, TRBD1 (6 bases). This CDR3 is 11 amino acids long. Looked up from germline, CDR1 is MNHNS and CDR2 is SASEGT. Deletions cut 11 bases from V and 4 bases from J, with 11 bases between. The chain's CDR3 is CAVSGAYGYTF. CDR3 sequence (DNA): TGTGCCGTATCAGGGGCCTATGGCTACACCTTC.